This T cell receptor (beta chain) came from a study of T cell responses to AZD1222 COVID-19 vaccine. TCRdb's table, derived via immunoSEQ multiplex PCR, lists solely in-frame clones and lacks some. The sample holds some 98,000 clones; about four fifths are singletons and the top ten take approximately 15%. CDR1 is SEHNR, CDR2 FQNEAQ, per germline (reference sequence). The CDR3 totals 16 residues. The V and J ends lost 3 bases and 5 bases respectively, with 16 bases between them. This sample comprised peripheral blood, obtained 28 days after the second AZD1222 dose. The chain links TRBV7-9 to TRBJ1-4; D might be TRBD1 (5 bases). The receptor was isolated from an adult who received the AZD1222 COVID-19 vaccine. CDR3 loop: CASSLAKIGQNEKLFF. The CDR3 DNA follows: TGTGCCAGCAGCTTGGCTAAGATAGGACAAAATGAAAAACTGTTTTTT.